These 26 T cell receptor beta chains were sequenced from one sample in a study of T cell repertoires in cytomegalovirus infection. TCRdb recomputed calls from the reads with MiXCR, one row per CDR3 protein. The sample carries around 120,000 distinct CDR3 sequences, 7% to 9.5% recorded once. Sequences were obtained from PBMCs. These receptors were taken from a human donor in good health (CMV status not recorded). Some clones in this sample may be carry-over from other donors' samples.

The V and J genes are TRBV12-3 or TRBV12-4 and TRBJ2-2; D is uncertain. The CDR3 totals 12 residues. Trimming took 2 bases from V and 7 from J, leaving 5 bases between them. The CDR3: CASSLMVGELFF. The DNA of the CDR3 is TGTGCCAGCAGTTTAATGGTCGGGGAGCTGTTTTTT.

This clonotype was observed at least ten times. The chain joins TRBV5-5 to TRBJ2-5, with D possibly being TRBD1 (5 bases). Trimming cost V 4 bases and J 2 bases, with 15 bases left between them. CDR1 SGHKS and CDR2 YYEKEE come from the germline V gene (reference sequence). The CDR3 loop spans 15 amino acids. The CDR3 sequence is CASSRSPTAQETQYF. The CDR3 nucleotides read TGTGCCAGCAGCCGTTCCCCGACAGCACAAGAGACCCAGTACTTC. The variable domain in full, completed from reference TRBV5-5 and TRBJ2-5, reads DAGVTQSPTHLIKTRGQQVTLRCSPISGHKSVSWYQQVLGQGPQFIFQYYEKEERGRGNFPDRFSARQFPNYSSELNVNALLLGDSALYLCASSRSPTAQETQYFGPGTRLLVL.

This clonotype was found many times. CDR3 sequence (DNA): TGTGCCAGCAGCCCCCGGGGGTCCACCTCTGGGGCCAACGTCCTGACTTTC. Translation gives CASSPRGSTSGANVLTF. The chain employs TRBV7-6 and TRBJ2-6; D is possibly TRBD2 (6 bases). V dropped 5 bases and J dropped 0 bases, with 14 bases sitting between them. The CDR3 is 17 amino acids. Germline loops: CDR1 SGHVS, CDR2 FNYEAQ. Together with reference TRBV7-6 and TRBJ2-6, the CDR3 gives the full variable domain: GAGVSQSPRYKVTKRGQDVALRCDPISGHVSLYWYRQALGQGPEFLTYFNYEAQQDKSGLPNDRFSAERPEGSISTLTIQRTEQRDSAMYRCASSPRGSTSGANVLTFGAGSRLTVL.

This clonotype was counted between two and nine times. The V and J genes are TRBV24-1 and TRBJ2-3; 7 bases line up with TRBD1. In germline, CDR1 is KGHDR, CDR2 SFDVKD. Germline trimming cut 4 bases from V and 1 base from J; bases unmatched to any gene: 7. CDR3 length: 16 amino acids. The DNA of the CDR3 is TGTGCCACCAGTGACACAGGGGTAAGTCGCACAGATACGCAGTATTTT. This gives the protein CATSDTGVSRTDTQYF.

This clonotype was counted ten times or more. V usage is TRBV7-6 and J usage is TRBJ1-1, with D possibly being TRBD1 (5 bases). Trimming shortened V by 6 bases and J by 4 bases, and 9 bases separated the two germline ends. This CDR3 spans 12 amino acids. Per germline, CDR1 SGHVS and CDR2 FNYEAQ. DNA for the CDR3: TGTGCCAGCAGTGGGGGGACCACTGAAGCTTTCTTT. This gives the protein CASSGGTTEAFF.

This clonotype was observed at least ten times. The genes are TRBV12-3 or TRBV12-4 and TRBJ1-1; D call uncertain. V shed 6 bases and J shed 6 bases, with 17 bases lying between them. The CDR3 sequence is 14 residues long. The CDR3 loop reads CASSYPGRGPEAFF. The CDR3 nucleotides read TGTGCCAGCAGCTACCCCGGACGCGGACCTGAAGCTTTCTTT.

This clonotype has at least ten counts. This chain's CDR3 is CASSATGTGGGEKLFF. The DNA for the CDR3 is TGTGCCAGCAGCGCCACCGGGACAGGGGGTGGTGAAAAACTGTTTTTT. The chain is built from TRBV7-9 and TRBJ1-4; 11 bases match TRBD1. CDR1 SEHNR and CDR2 FQNEAQ come from the germline V gene (reference sequence). The CDR3 extends over 16 amino acids. The V segment lost 5 bases and the J segment 7 bases; nucleotides outside the gene matches: 9.

In its sample, this clonotype was seen many times. The chain employs TRBV25-1 and TRBJ2-1; D unresolved. Germline values: CDR1 MGHDK, CDR2 SYGVNS. V lost 3 bases and J 6 bases, leaving 9 bases between the germline ends. The CDR3 length is 13 residues. This CDR3 reads CASSDRVTNEQFF. For the CDR3, the DNA is TGTGCCAGCAGTGATCGGGTGACCAATGAGCAGTTCTTC.

Many counts were recorded for this clonotype. V is TRBV24-1 and J is TRBJ2-7, with TRBD2 matching 14 bases. The CDR3 has 16 amino acids. CDR1 KGHDR and CDR2 SFDVKD come from the germline V gene. The V gene end was trimmed by 4 bases and the J gene end by 5 bases; junction bases not matched to a gene: 6. The CDR3 DNA is TGTGCCACCAGTGACCCGGGACTAGCGGGAGTGAACGAGCAGTACTTC. It specifies CATSDPGLAGVNEQYF.

This clonotype was detected a few times. Written as DNA, the CDR3 is TGTGCCAGCAGTGTCCTTTCCGGCCTTTACAATGAGCAGTTCTTC. As protein: CASSVLSGLYNEQFF. J is TRBJ2-1 and V is TRBV2; D remains ambiguous. V shed 4 bases and J shed 4 bases, with 14 bases lying between them. This CDR3 is 15 amino acids long. From germline, CDR1 is SNHLY and CDR2 FYNNEI.

Ten or more counts support this clonotype. V gene TRBV7-2 combines with J gene TRBJ2-2; 12 bases match TRBD2. The CDR3 is made up of 18 amino acids. CDR1 is SGHTA and CDR2 is FQGNSA in the germline V gene. Germline trimming cut 3 bases from V and 0 bases from J; bases unmatched to any gene: 5. CDR3 DNA sequence: TGTGCCAGCAGCTTCGTGACTAGCGGGGGCCCGAACACCGGGGAGCTGTTTTTT. Translating gives CASSFVTSGGPNTGELFF. The variable domain in full, completed from reference TRBV7-2 and TRBJ2-2, reads GAGVSQSPSNKVTEKGKDVELRCDPISGHTALYWYRQSLGQGLEFLIYFQGNSAPDKSGLPSDRFSAERTGGSVSTLTIQRTQQEDSAVYLCASSFVTSGGPNTGELFFGEGSRLTVL.

The chain uses TRBV5-1 and TRBJ1-2; TRBD1 might be the D (6 bases). The CDR3 has 13 amino acids. The V gene's germline CDR1 is SGHRS and CDR2 YFSETQ. Trimming removed 2 bases from V and 7 bases from J, with 12 bases in between. CDR3 amino acids: CASSFSGAGGYTF. The CDR3 DNA sequence: TGCGCCAGCAGCTTTTCAGGGGCCGGTGGCTACACCTTC.

This clonotype was detected ten times or more. J is TRBJ1-6 and V is TRBV7-2; no clear D. The CDR3 runs 17 residues. V lost 2 bases and J 3 bases, leaving 14 bases between the germline ends. The germline V gene has CDR1 SGHTA and CDR2 FQGNSA. The CDR3 reads CASSLFRTSGYNSPLHF. The CDR3 region has the DNA TGTGCCAGCAGCTTATTTCGTACATCGGGCTATAATTCACCCCTCCACTTT.

This clonotype was counted ten times or more. The CDR3 region has the DNA TGTGCCAGCAGCAGGGGCCTCGGCTATGGCTACACCTTC. This translates into CASSRGLGYGYTF. The chain employs TRBV7-3 and TRBJ1-2, with a weak D call TRBD1 (5 bases). This CDR3 region has 13 residues. CDR1 SGHTA and CDR2 FQGTGA come from the germline V gene. The germline V and J ends were trimmed by 5 bases and 4 bases, with 11 bases remaining between them.

This clonotype was found many times. The genes are TRBV28 and TRBJ2-1; TRBD2 matches 9 bases. The CDR3 has 15 residues. Germline loops: CDR1 MDHEN, CDR2 SYDVKM. The V gene end was trimmed by 4 bases and the J gene end by 0 bases; junction bases not matched to a gene: 1. The CDR3 sequence: CASSSAGGSYNEQFF. The CDR3 DNA follows: TGTGCCAGCAGTTCAGCGGGGGGCTCCTACAATGAGCAGTTCTTC.

This chain uses TRBV6-6 with TRBJ1-3; D gene uncertain. Trimming pared 6 bases from V and 0 bases from J, leaving 3 bases between. CDR1 MNHNY and CDR2 SVGAGI come from the germline V gene (reference sequence). The CDR3 has 12 residues. The CDR3 reads CASRVSGNTIYF. In DNA, the CDR3 is TGTGCCAGCAGAGTCTCTGGAAACACCATATATTTT.

V gene TRBV29-1 combines with J gene TRBJ2-3; D gene unclear. Per germline, CDR1 SQVTM and CDR2 ANQGSEA. The CDR3 spans 13 residues. V was pared by 7 bases and J by 2 bases, with 13 bases between. CDR3 sequence reads: CSARLLATDTQYF. CDR3 bases: TGCAGCGCGAGACTCTTGGCCACAGATACGCAGTATTTT.

Ten or more counts support this clonotype. This rearrangement joins TRBV28 to TRBJ1-1, with D possibly matching TRBD1 (5 bases). The CDR3 loop spans 14 amino acids. The germline gives CDR1 MDHEN, CDR2 SYDVKM. V was clipped by 6 bases and J by 0 bases, with 11 bases between them. Here the CDR3 reads CASSPGALNTEAFF. DNA of the CDR3: TGTGCCAGCAGCCCCGGGGCCTTGAACACTGAAGCTTTCTTT.

This clonotype was seen repeatedly, ten times or more. This chain joins TRBV7-8 and TRBJ2-3, with a possible D match to TRBD2 (6 bases). The CDR3 runs to 13 residues. The ends were cut back, 3 bases at V and 6 bases at J, with 10 bases in the middle. The germline CDR1 and CDR2 sequences are SGHVS and FQNEAQ. For the CDR3, the DNA is TGTGCCAGCAGCTTTGCGGGGAGGGATACGCAGTATTTT. The encoded protein is CASSFAGRDTQYF.

The genes are TRBV27 and TRBJ2-1; perhaps D is TRBD1 or TRBD2 (5 bases each). Trimming removed 6 bases from V and 4 bases from J, with 13 bases in between. This CDR3 contains 14 residues. The germline V gene encodes CDR1 MNHEY and CDR2 SMNVEV (reference sequence). CDR3 region: CASSLGDLYNEQFF. The CDR3 nucleotides are TGTGCCAGCAGCCTGGGGGATTTATACAATGAGCAGTTCTTC.

The gene calls are TRBV2 and TRBJ2-4, with D perhaps TRBD1 (5 bases). The CDR3 length is 19 residues. V lost 4 bases and J 0 bases, leaving 22 bases between the germline ends. From germline, CDR1 is SNHLY and CDR2 FYNNEI. The CDR3, as DNA: TGTGCCAGCAGTGGCCCCCGGACACCCGACGATATAGCCAAAAACATTCAGTACTTC. This gives the protein CASSGPRTPDDIAKNIQYF.

This clonotype was observed at least ten times. The chain employs TRBV2 and TRBJ1-1, with D possibly matching TRBD1 (6 bases). The CDR3 extends over 16 amino acids. V was clipped by 3 bases and J by 6 bases, with 20 bases between them. In germline, CDR1 is SNHLY, CDR2 FYNNEI. The CDR3 bases are TGTGCCAGCAGTGATTGGGGGCCTATGTTGGCTCCTGAAGCTTTCTTT. Protein: CASSDWGPMLAPEAFF.

V and J are TRBV20-1 and TRBJ2-2, with D unresolved. Germline-derived CDR1 and CDR2 are DFQATT and SNEGSKA (reference sequence). This CDR3 has 12 amino acids. V dropped 6 bases and J dropped 4 bases, with 9 bases sitting between them. The CDR3 DNA sequence: TGCAGTGCGCCCTCAGTCACCGGGGAGCTGTTTTTT. Encoded protein: CSAPSVTGELFF.

In its sample, this clonotype was seen many times. The chain employs TRBV5-5 and TRBJ2-1; no definite D call. The V gene's germline CDR1 is SGHKS and CDR2 YYEKEE (reference sequence). The CDR3 has 12 amino acids. Between the trimmed V and J ends, which lost 4 bases and 3 bases, there was a span of 5 bases. The DNA for the CDR3 is TGTGCCAGCAGCCCCCACTACAATGAGCAGTTCTTC. This sequence encodes CASSPHYNEQFF.

The table lists this clonotype with a few counts. The rearrangement links TRBV28 to TRBJ2-1; D gene uncertain. Germline V lookup: CDR1 MDHEN, CDR2 SYDVKM. V lost 3 bases and J 4 bases, leaving 10 bases between the germline ends. The CDR3 has 14 residues. The CDR3 coding sequence is TGTGCCAGCAGTTTGTTGGGGATTTACAATGAGCAGTTCTTC. Protein sequence: CASSLLGIYNEQFF.

Only a few counts were recorded for this clonotype. The chain joins TRBV9 to TRBJ2-1; D is perhaps TRBD2 (6 bases). V was trimmed by 5 bases and J by 0 bases, leaving 15 bases between them. The germline V gene has CDR1 SGDLS and CDR2 YYNGEE. The CDR3 is 16 residues long. CDR3 coding DNA: TGTGCCAGCAGTCCCTCGGGGGTTAGCTCCTACAATGAGCAGTTCTTC. Its translation: CASSPSGVSSYNEQFF. The full variable domain, rest sourced from reference TRBV9 and TRBJ2-1, is DSGVTQTPKHLITATGQRVTLRCSPRSGDLSVYWYQQSLDQGLQFLIQYYNGEERAKGNILERFSAQQFPDLHSELNLSSLELGDSALYFCASSPSGVSSYNEQFFGPGTRLTVL.